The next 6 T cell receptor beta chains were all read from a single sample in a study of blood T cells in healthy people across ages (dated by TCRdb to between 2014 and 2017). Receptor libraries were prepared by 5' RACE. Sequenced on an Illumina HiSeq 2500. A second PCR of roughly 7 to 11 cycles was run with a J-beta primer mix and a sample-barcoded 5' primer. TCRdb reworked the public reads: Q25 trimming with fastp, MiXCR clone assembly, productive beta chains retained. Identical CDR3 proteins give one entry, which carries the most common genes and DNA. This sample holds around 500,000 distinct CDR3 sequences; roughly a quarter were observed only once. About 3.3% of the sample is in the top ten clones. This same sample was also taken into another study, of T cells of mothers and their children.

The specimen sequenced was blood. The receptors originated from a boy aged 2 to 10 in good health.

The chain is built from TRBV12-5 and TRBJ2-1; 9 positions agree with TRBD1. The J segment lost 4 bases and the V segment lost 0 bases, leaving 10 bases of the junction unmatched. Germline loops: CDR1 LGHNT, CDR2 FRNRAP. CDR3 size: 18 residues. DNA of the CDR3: TGTGCTAGTGGTTTGGTACAAACAGGGGGCTTTGGGTACAATGAGCAGTTCTTC. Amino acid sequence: CASGLVQTGGFGYNEQFF.

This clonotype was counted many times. The DNA for the CDR3 is TGTGCCATCAGTGAAGCAGGGTCTGGAAACACCATATATTTT. Encoded protein: CAISEAGSGNTIYF. The rearrangement links TRBV10-3 to TRBJ1-3; weak D call: TRBD1 (5 bases). Germline V gene sequence: CDR1 ENHRY, CDR2 SYGVKD. The CDR3 has 14 residues. The ends were cut back, 3 bases at V and 1 base at J, with 7 bases in the middle.

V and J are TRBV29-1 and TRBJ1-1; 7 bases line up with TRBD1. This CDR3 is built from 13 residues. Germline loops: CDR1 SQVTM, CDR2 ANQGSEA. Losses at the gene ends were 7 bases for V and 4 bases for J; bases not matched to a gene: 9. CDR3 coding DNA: TGCAGCGCTCGGGGCGCAGGGGGCACTGAAGCTTTCTTT. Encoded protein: CSARGAGGTEAFF.

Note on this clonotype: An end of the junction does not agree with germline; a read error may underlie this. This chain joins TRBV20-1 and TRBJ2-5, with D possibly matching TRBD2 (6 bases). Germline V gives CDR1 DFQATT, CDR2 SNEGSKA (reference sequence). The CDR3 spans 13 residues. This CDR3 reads CSARGAGQEPQYF. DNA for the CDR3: TGCAGTGCTAGAGGAGCGGGCCAAGAGCCCCAGTACTTC.

The CDR3 bases are TGTGCCAGCAGCTTAGCGCTGGGACAGGGGGAAGGCTACACCTTC. This encodes CASSLALGQGEGYTF. This chain joins TRBV7-9 and TRBJ1-2; 11 positions agree with TRBD1. After removal of 0 bases from V and 8 bases from J, the junction contained 5 bases not matched to a gene. CDR3 length equals 15 residues. Germline V gene data show CDR1 as SEHNR and CDR2 as FQNEAQ (reference sequence).

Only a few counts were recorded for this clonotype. CDR3 in amino acids: CASSLFRASGKPHSTDTQYF. The CDR3 DNA sequence: TGTGCCAGCAGCTTGTTCCGGGCCTCAGGGAAACCCCATAGCACAGATACGCAGTATTTT. V and J are TRBV7-9 and TRBJ2-3, with D perhaps TRBD1 (5 bases). Looked up from germline, CDR1 is SEHNR and CDR2 is FQNEAQ (reference sequence). The V end was cut by 3 bases, the J end by 0 bases, with 25 bases between. This CDR3 is 20 amino acids long. Full variable domain (outside the CDR3, taken from reference TRBV7-9 and TRBJ2-3): DTGVSQNPRHKITKRGQNVTFRCDPISEHNRLYWYRQTLGQGPEFLTYFQNEAQLEKSRLLSDRFSAERPKGSFSTLEIQRTEQGDSAMYLCASSLFRASGKPHSTDTQYFGPGTRLTVL.